What follows are 27 T cell receptor beta chains derived from one specimen sequenced in a study of blood T cell repertoires in COVID-19. The table came from immunoSEQ multiplex PCR; TCRdb's copy has only in-frame clones and leaves some out. The data show about 230,000 clones, 86% seen once. Specimen: peripheral blood. The receptors shown here come from a middle-aged man with COVID-19, enrolled during active disease.

The V call is TRBV19, the J call TRBJ2-6; D may be TRBD2 (5 bases). V was shortened by 5 bases and J by 1 base, with 15 bases between the two germline ends. This CDR3 is built from 17 residues. The germline V gene has CDR1 LNHDA and CDR2 SQIVND (reference sequence). For the CDR3, the DNA is TGTGCCAGTAGTCCACGGGATGGGGTGTCTGGGGCCAACGTCCTGACTTTC. Its protein product is CASSPRDGVSGANVLTF.

The chain is built from TRBV9 and TRBJ2-1; unclear D gene. Trimming removed 0 bases from V and 0 bases from J, with 10 bases in between. There are 16 residues in the CDR3. Germline values: CDR1 SGDLS, CDR2 YYNGEE. The CDR3 loop reads CASSVESRSSYNEQFF. For the CDR3, the DNA is TGTGCCAGCAGCGTAGAGTCTAGGAGCTCCTACAATGAGCAGTTCTTC.

The chain joins TRBV19 to TRBJ2-7, with 10 bases identical to TRBD1. Trimming removed 5 bases from V and 3 bases from J; junction bases left unmatched: 4. Germline V CDR1 and CDR2: LNHDA, SQIVND (reference sequence). The CDR3 runs to 14 residues. The CDR3 region is CASSPRTGGYEQYF. The CDR3 DNA follows: TGTGCCAGTAGTCCTCGGACAGGGGGCTACGAGCAGTACTTC.

The rearrangement joins TRBV7-3 to TRBJ2-2, with 8 nucleotides matching TRBD2. CDR3 length: 16 amino acids. Per germline, CDR1 SGHTA and CDR2 FQGTGA. V dropped 5 bases and J dropped 5; count of bases not matched to a gene: 10. The CDR3 reads CASSERGTSRTGELFF. The CDR3 DNA is TGTGCCAGCAGCGAGAGGGGGACTAGTCGGACCGGGGAGCTGTTTTTT.

The CDR3 nucleotides are TGTGCCAGCAGTACCGGACAGGGCCGAGTATACGAGCAGTACTTC. Amino acids: CASSTGQGRVYEQYF. This chain uses TRBV27 with TRBJ2-7, with TRBD1 matching 8 bases. CDR1 is MNHEY and CDR2 is SMNVEV in the germline V gene (reference sequence). Losses at the gene ends were 5 bases for V and 4 bases for J; bases not matched to a gene: 10. The length of the CDR3 is 15 residues.

This clone was seen a handful of times. This sequence joins TRBV30 and TRBJ1-1; 11 bases align to TRBD1. This CDR3 has 14 residues. Per the germline V gene, CDR1 is GTSNPN and CDR2 is SVGIG (reference sequence). The trim removed 3 bases at V and 4 bases at J, leaving 4 bases unmatched. Here the CDR3 DNA reads TGTGCCTGGAGAGGACAGGGGGCTGGCACTGAAGCTTTCTTT. Protein sequence: CAWRGQGAGTEAFF.

V and J are TRBV5-8 and TRBJ1-5; maybe TRBD1 (5 bases). The CDR3 is 15 amino acids. The germline V and J ends were trimmed by 0 bases and 3 bases, with 10 bases remaining between them. Germline lookup yields CDR1 SGHTS and CDR2 YDEGEE. The CDR3 DNA is TGTGCCAGCAGCTTGGGGCAGGGCGACAATCAGCCCCAGCATTTT. This encodes CASSLGQGDNQPQHF.

The chain is built from TRBV7-3 and TRBJ2-3; possibly TRBD1 for D (6 bases). V was shortened by 1 base and J by 0 bases, with 11 bases between the two germline ends. Germline V gene data show CDR1 as SGHTA and CDR2 as FQGTGA. The CDR3 runs 16 residues. The CDR3: CASSLSRDTSTDTQYF. CDR3 sequence (DNA): TGTGCCAGCAGCTTAAGTAGGGACACTAGCACAGATACGCAGTATTTT.

CDR3 DNA: TGTGCCAGCAGCCAGACAAGCTCTGGAAACACCATATATTTT. Translation gives CASSQTSSGNTIYF. V and J are TRBV7-9 and TRBJ1-3; D gene unclear. Germline V lookup: CDR1 SEHNR, CDR2 FQNEAQ (reference sequence). The CDR3 length is 14 residues. Trimming took 5 bases from V and 0 from J, leaving 8 bases between them. Full variable domain (remainder filled in from reference TRBV7-9 and TRBJ1-3): DTGVSQNPRHKITKRGQNVTFRCDPISEHNRLYWYRQTLGQGPEFLTYFQNEAQLEKSRLLSDRFSAERPKGSFSTLEIQRTEQGDSAMYLCASSQTSSGNTIYFGEGSWLTVV.

The chain combines TRBV7-6 with TRBJ1-6, with 9 bases that match TRBD1. Trimming removed 3 bases from V and 11 bases from J; junction bases left unmatched: 8. The CDR3 sequence is 15 residues long. CDR1 and CDR2 (germline): SGHVS, FNYEAQ. The CDR3 DNA reads as TGTGCCAGCAGCTTGGAGGGGACAGGGCAAGCACCCCTCCACTTT. Translation: CASSLEGTGQAPLHF.

The chain carries TRBV6-2 or TRBV6-3 and TRBJ1-5, with D perhaps matching TRBD1 (6 bases). The CDR3 is made up of 16 amino acids. Germline CDR1 MNHEY, CDR2 SVGEGT. Trimming stripped 6 bases from V and 0 bases from J, with 15 bases between. The CDR3 loop is CASSTGQPYSNQPQHF. CDR3 bases: TGTGCCAGCAGCACCGGACAGCCTTATAGCAATCAGCCCCAGCATTTT.

This rearrangement joins TRBV4-2 to TRBJ1-2, with D perhaps TRBD1 (5 bases). The V and J ends lost 0 bases and 1 base respectively, with 9 bases between them. CDR3 length: 15 residues. The germline CDR1 and CDR2 sequences are LGHNA and YNFKEQ. Written as DNA, the CDR3 is TGTGCCAGCAGCCAAGATGCGGACATTAACTATGGCTACACCTTC. As protein: CASSQDADINYGYTF.

V gene TRBV5-5 combines with J gene TRBJ2-6, with TRBD2 as a possible D gene (5 bases). This CDR3 has 15 amino acids. V lost 0 bases and J 2 bases, leaving 6 bases between the germline ends. Germline V lookup: CDR1 SGHKS, CDR2 YYEKEE (reference sequence). For the CDR3, the DNA is TGTGCCAGCAGCTTGGTCGGGGCTGGGGCCAACGTCCTGACTTTC. Protein sequence: CASSLVGAGANVLTF. The full variable domain, in which reference TRBV5-5 and TRBJ2-6 provide the parts outside the CDR3, is DAGVTQSPTHLIKTRGQQVTLRCSPISGHKSVSWYQQVLGQGPQFIFQYYEKEERGRGNFPDRFSARQFPNYSSELNVNALLLGDSALYLCASSLVGAGANVLTFGAGSRLTVL.

The sample holds one count of this clone. V and J are TRBV12-3 or TRBV12-4 and TRBJ1-5; D uncertain. There are 13 residues in the CDR3. Between the trimmed V and J ends, which lost 6 bases and 5 bases, there was a span of 11 bases. The CDR3 spells CASRPDGDQPQHF. The DNA of the CDR3 is TGTGCCAGCAGACCCGACGGAGATCAGCCCCAGCATTTT.

The rearrangement uses TRBV15 and TRBJ1-1; TRBD1 agrees at 7 bases. V dropped 5 bases and J dropped 6; count of bases not matched to a gene: 12. Per germline, CDR1 LNHNV and CDR2 YYDKDF (reference sequence). The CDR3 totals 15 residues. The CDR3 protein is CATSSEIIQGAEAFF. The CDR3 coding sequence is TGTGCCACCAGCTCAGAGATTATTCAGGGGGCTGAAGCTTTCTTT.

This clone was seen only once. This CDR3 reads CASSYSRTGSWEKLFF. The CDR3 DNA follows: TGTGCCAGCAGTTACTCTCGGACAGGGAGTTGGGAAAAACTGTTTTTT. The gene calls are TRBV6-5 and TRBJ1-4; 8 nucleotides agree with TRBD1. The J segment lost 8 bases and the V segment lost 0 bases, leaving 8 bases of the junction unmatched. CDR1 MNHEY and CDR2 SVGAGI come from the germline V gene. This CDR3 region has 16 residues.

V gene TRBV5-5 combines with J gene TRBJ1-6; D may be TRBD1 (5 bases). The CDR3 runs to 16 residues. Germline V gene data show CDR1 as SGHKS and CDR2 as YYEKEE (reference sequence). Trimming stripped 4 bases from V and 8 bases from J, with 19 bases between. DNA of the CDR3: TGTGCCAGCAGCCCCTTAGGGCAGGGCGCGGATTCACCCCTCCACTTT. Protein product: CASSPLGQGADSPLHF. The whole variable domain, remainder taken from reference TRBV5-5 and TRBJ1-6, is DAGVTQSPTHLIKTRGQQVTLRCSPISGHKSVSWYQQVLGQGPQFIFQYYEKEERGRGNFPDRFSARQFPNYSSELNVNALLLGDSALYLCASSPLGQGADSPLHFGNGTRLTVT.

The rearrangement uses TRBV19 and TRBJ2-1; 10 positions match TRBD2. The CDR3 is 17 amino acids. The trim removed 3 bases at V and 0 bases at J, leaving 5 bases unmatched. Germline CDR1 LNHDA, CDR2 SQIVND (reference sequence). This CDR3 reads CASSIGTSAYSYNEQFF. The CDR3 region has the DNA TGTGCCAGTAGTATTGGGACTAGCGCCTACTCCTACAATGAGCAGTTCTTC.

This rearrangement joins TRBV7-9 to TRBJ2-6; the match to TRBD1 covers 7 bases. Trimming cost V 5 bases and J 0 bases; bases outside gene matches: 4. This CDR3 has 16 amino acids. Looked up from germline, CDR1 is SEHNR and CDR2 is FQNEAQ (reference sequence). The CDR3 region is CASSPGTASGANVLTF. The CDR3 coding sequence is TGTGCCAGCAGCCCGGGGACAGCCTCTGGGGCCAACGTCCTGACTTTC.

J is TRBJ1-1 and V is TRBV7-9; possibly TRBD1 for D (5 bases). CDR3 size: 13 residues. CDR1 SEHNR and CDR2 FQNEAQ come from the germline V gene (reference sequence). Trimming removed 7 bases at V and 10 bases at J, with 19 bases between. The DNA for the CDR3 is TGTGCCAGCACCCATTCCGGGGGTGCGGGAGCTTTCTTT. Translation: CASTHSGGAGAFF.

V is TRBV28 and J is TRBJ1-1, with D possibly matching TRBD1 (5 bases). The CDR3 is 15 amino acids. The germline V gene has CDR1 MDHEN and CDR2 SYDVKM. The ends were cut back, 5 bases at V and 0 bases at J, with 13 bases in the middle. CDR3 sequence (DNA): TGTGCCAGCAGTCAAGGGGATAGGGTGAACACTGAAGCTTTCTTT. Its translation is CASSQGDRVNTEAFF.

The rearrangement uses TRBV6-1 and TRBJ2-3, with D perhaps TRBD2 (6 bases). This CDR3 has 15 amino acids. CDR1 and CDR2 from the germline V gene are MNHNS and SASEGT. Trimming shortened V by 1 base and J by 0 bases, and 8 bases separated the two germline ends. DNA for the CDR3: TGTGCCAGCAGTGAAGTAAGCGGGAGCACAGATACGCAGTATTTT. This encodes CASSEVSGSTDTQYF.

This sequence joins TRBV4-1 and TRBJ2-7, with 8 bases that match TRBD2. CDR1 is MGHRA, CDR2 YSYEKL, per germline. CDR3 length: 15 amino acids. V was pared by 4 bases and J by 2 bases, with 7 bases of the junction left unmatched. CDR3 amino acids: CASSPQLAEAYEQYF. The CDR3, as DNA: TGCGCCAGCAGCCCACAACTAGCGGAAGCCTACGAGCAGTACTTC.

The chain uses TRBV6-5 and TRBJ2-5, with 9 bases that match TRBD2. With 3 bases clipped from V and 4 bases from J, the junction kept 6 bases outside the gene matches. From germline, CDR1 is MNHEY and CDR2 SVGAGI. The CDR3 is 15 residues long. The CDR3 region is CASSYIAGVLETQYF. For the CDR3, the DNA is TGTGCCAGCAGTTATATAGCGGGAGTATTAGAGACCCAGTACTTC.

This clone has just one count. The chain is built from TRBV24-1 and TRBJ2-1; 8 positions match TRBD1. The CDR3 runs to 14 residues. The V segment lost 5 bases and the J segment 8 bases; nucleotides outside the gene matches: 7. In germline, CDR1 is KGHDR, CDR2 SFDVKD. CDR3 bases: TGTGCCACCAGTGGTCAGGGGGCGCTCGATGAGCAGTTCTTC. Translating it yields CATSGQGALDEQFF.

The genes are TRBV18 and TRBJ1-5; unclear D gene. CDR3 length equals 13 residues. Deletions cut 6 bases from V and 0 bases from J, with 6 bases between. Germline V gene lookup returns CDR1 KGHSH and CDR2 LQKENI. As DNA, the CDR3 is TGTGCCAGCTCGAGTTATAGCAATCAGCCCCAGCATTTT. Amino acid sequence: CASSSYSNQPQHF.

The chain joins TRBV5-1 to TRBJ2-2; 10 nucleotides match TRBD1. The V gene's germline CDR1 is SGHRS and CDR2 YFSETQ. V shed 8 bases and J 7 bases; nucleotides not matched to a gene: 8. This CDR3 is 14 amino acids long. The CDR3 DNA follows: TGCGCCAGTCAAGGGACAGGGGTGAGCGGGGAGCTGTTTTTT. Its protein is CASQGTGVSGELFF. The full variable domain, with the rest looked up from reference TRBV5-1 and TRBJ2-2, is KAGVTQTPRYLIKTRGQQVTLSCSPISGHRSVSWYQQTPGQGLQFLFEYFSETQRNKGNFPGRFSGRQFSNSRSEMNVSTLELGDSALYLCASQGTGVSGELFFGEGSRLTVL.